The next 24 T cell receptor beta chains were all read from a single sample in a study of blood T cells in healthy people across ages. Then a second PCR, running about 6 to 11 cycles, was carried out with a sample-barcoded 5' primer and a J-beta primer mix. From the 5' RACE reads, TCRdb called clonotypes with MiXCR, one entry per CDR3 protein. The table includes roughly 1.9 million distinct CDR3 sequences, roughly two fifths detected once. Material for sequencing was blood. These receptors came from a human donor in good health.

This clonotype appeared a few times. The chain links TRBV20-1 to TRBJ2-7; no clear D gene. The CDR3 is 14 amino acids. The V gene lost 0 bases and the J gene lost 0 bases, with 9 bases spanning the gap. Per the germline V gene, CDR1 is DFQATT and CDR2 is SNEGSKA (reference sequence). This CDR3 is CSARDPKSSYEQYF. The CDR3 DNA sequence: TGCAGTGCTAGAGATCCTAAGAGCTCCTACGAGCAGTACTTC.

This chain joins TRBV4-2 and TRBJ1-1, with 8 bases that match TRBD1. Germline lookup yields CDR1 LGHNA and CDR2 YNFKEQ. V lost 5 bases to trimming and J lost 3 bases; unmatched junction nucleotides: 8. The CDR3 runs to 15 residues. CDR3 bases: TGTGCCAGCAGCTTCCAACAGGGGGTCGACACTGAAGCTTTCTTT. Protein sequence: CASSFQQGVDTEAFF.

The V gene is TRBV15, the J gene TRBJ2-1; 8 nucleotides match TRBD2. In germline, CDR1 is LNHNV, CDR2 YYDKDF (reference sequence). The CDR3 totals 15 residues. The trim removed 3 bases at V and 6 bases at J, leaving 7 bases unmatched. The CDR3 sequence: CATSSGGAFFNEQFF. CDR3 sequence (DNA): TGTGCCACCAGCAGCGGGGGGGCCTTCTTCAATGAGCAGTTCTTC.

This clonotype was picked up many times. The chain has TRBV20-1 and TRBJ2-7; TRBD2 is a possible D gene (6 bases). Germline assignment: CDR1 DFQATT and CDR2 SNEGSKA (reference sequence). This CDR3 contains 13 residues. V was clipped by 6 bases and J by 3 bases, with 15 bases between them. CDR3 in DNA: TGCAGTGCCCCCGGGGCGGGGCTCTACGAGCAGTACTTC. This translates into CSAPGAGLYEQYF.

There are a few counts of this clonotype. The V and J genes are TRBV5-1 and TRBJ2-5; 10 nucleotides match TRBD1. Germline V gene lookup returns CDR1 SGHRS and CDR2 YFSETQ. There are 18 residues in the CDR3. V dropped 4 bases and J dropped 0; count of bases not matched to a gene: 12. The CDR3 protein is CASSGWRGQGRYQETQYF. The CDR3 region has the DNA TGCGCCAGCAGCGGATGGAGGGGACAGGGGAGGTACCAAGAGACCCAGTACTTC.

The gene calls are TRBV12-3 or TRBV12-4 and TRBJ2-5; maybe TRBD1 (5 bases). The CDR3 contains 14 residues. Trimming left V 1 base short and J 5 bases short, with 11 bases between. CDR3 DNA: TGTGCCAGCAGTTTAGGGGGCGCATGGGAGACCCAGTACTTC. Its translation is CASSLGGAWETQYF.

This rearrangement joins TRBV20-1 to TRBJ2-1, with D unresolved. Germline V CDR1 and CDR2: DFQATT, SNEGSKA (reference sequence). The V end was cut by 4 bases, the J end by 7 bases, with 11 bases between. The CDR3 runs 12 residues. The CDR3 DNA reads as TGCAGTGCTATCCCTGTGGGAAATGAGCAGTTCTTC. It yields the protein CSAIPVGNEQFF.

The chain joins TRBV20-1 to TRBJ2-3; possibly TRBD2 for D (7 bases). V lost 3 bases to trimming and J lost 5 bases, with 12 bases between them. In germline, CDR1 is DFQATT, CDR2 SNEGSKA (reference sequence). CDR3 length: 13 residues. CDR3 sequence: CSASRGAVDTQYF. The CDR3 DNA reads as TGCAGTGCTAGTCGGGGGGCGGTAGATACGCAGTATTTT.

The chain uses TRBV20-1 and TRBJ2-3; possible D gene TRBD2, 6 bases. Trimming stripped 4 bases from V and 0 bases from J, with 14 bases between. This CDR3 has 15 amino acids. Looked up from germline, CDR1 is DFQATT and CDR2 is SNEGSKA (reference sequence). CDR3 residues: CSANRFGTSTDTQYF. The CDR3 coding sequence is TGCAGTGCTAACAGGTTTGGGACTAGCACAGATACGCAGTATTTT.

In this sample, this clonotype turned up many times. V gene TRBV28 combines with J gene TRBJ2-7; D might be TRBD2 (5 bases). The ends were cut back, 7 bases at V and 2 bases at J, with 12 bases in the middle. Germline CDR1 is MDHEN and CDR2 is SYDVKM. CDR3 length: 13 amino acids. This CDR3 is CASKQPGTYEQYF. CDR3 DNA sequence: TGTGCCAGCAAGCAACCGGGAACCTACGAGCAGTACTTC.

This clonotype turned up a few times. V is TRBV5-1 and J is TRBJ2-1; TRBD1 aligns across 8 bases. CDR1 is SGHRS and CDR2 is YFSETQ in the germline V gene. This CDR3 comprises 16 residues. V trimming: 4 bases; J trimming: 0 bases; junction bases outside the gene matches: 6. The CDR3 loop is CASSRDRGSSYNEQFF. The CDR3 DNA is TGCGCCAGCAGCAGAGACAGGGGAAGCTCCTACAATGAGCAGTTCTTC.

The chain carries TRBV5-1 and TRBJ2-3, with D possibly matching TRBD1 (5 bases). This CDR3 comprises 15 residues. With 6 bases removed from V and 2 bases from J, the gap between germline ends came to 16 bases. Germline CDR1 is SGHRS and CDR2 is YFSETQ. The CDR3 is CASTSLRQNTDTQYF. The DNA of the CDR3 is TGCGCCAGCACCTCCCTCAGACAGAACACAGATACGCAGTATTTT.

This sequence joins TRBV10-3 and TRBJ2-3, with D perhaps TRBD1 (5 bases). V gave up 6 bases and J gave up 2 bases, with 18 bases separating them. Germline lookup yields CDR1 ENHRY and CDR2 SYGVKD. This CDR3 contains 16 residues. In DNA, the CDR3 is TGTGCCATCAGCGGACGCGCAAGGGGCCCCACAGATACGCAGTATTTT. The encoded protein is CAISGRARGPTDTQYF.

The gene calls are TRBV28 and TRBJ2-5, with TRBD2 identical over 7 bases. The ends lost 6 bases at V and 4 bases at J; junction bases unmatched: 8. The CDR3 is 14 amino acids. CDR1 MDHEN and CDR2 SYDVKM come from the germline V gene. The CDR3 loop reads CASSVSQRGETQYF. CDR3 in DNA: TGTGCCAGCAGCGTGAGCCAGCGGGGAGAGACCCAGTACTTC.

This chain connects TRBV11-1 to TRBJ1-1, with D uncertain. The CDR3 is made up of 15 amino acids. Germline-derived CDR1 and CDR2 are SGHAT and FQDESV (reference sequence). With 5 bases removed from V and 0 bases from J, the gap between germline ends came to 13 bases. The CDR3, as DNA: TGTGCCAGCAGCGCCTCAAGGGTCATGAACACTGAAGCTTTCTTT. Residues: CASSASRVMNTEAFF. Full variable domain (missing parts from reference TRBV11-1 and TRBJ1-1): EAEVAQSPRYKITEKSQAVAFWCDPISGHATLYWYRQILGQGPELLVQFQDESVVDDSQLPKDRFSAERLKGVDSTLKIQPAELGDSAMYLCASSASRVMNTEAFFGQGTRLTVV.

V usage is TRBV4-3 and J usage is TRBJ2-3; D gene ambiguous. CDR1 LGHNA and CDR2 YSLEER come from the germline V gene. Trimming stripped 0 bases from V and 3 bases from J, with 7 bases between. The CDR3 contains 14 residues. CDR3: CASSQDGQTDTQYF. CDR3 in DNA: TGCGCCAGCAGCCAAGATGGCCAAACAGATACGCAGTATTTT.

The chain uses TRBV20-1 and TRBJ1-5, with D maybe TRBD1 (6 bases). The V end was cut by 3 bases, the J end by 6 bases, with 12 bases between. There are 13 residues in the CDR3. Germline assignment: CDR1 DFQATT and CDR2 SNEGSKA (reference sequence). The DNA of the CDR3 is TGCAGTGCTAGTGCAGGGGAGCGTCAGCCCCAGCATTTT. Its protein product is CSASAGERQPQHF.

This clonotype was observed a handful of times. A junction end diverges from the germline sequence, so it may reflect a read error. V gene TRBV4-3 combines with J gene TRBJ2-1; unclear D gene. The CDR3 runs 18 residues. From germline, CDR1 is LGHNA and CDR2 YSLEER. The CDR3 protein is CASSQDGDPFSSYNEQFF. The CDR3 DNA is TGCGCCAGTAGCCAAGACGGCGATCCCTTCAGCTCCTACAATGAGCAGTTCTTC.

V usage is TRBV20-1 and J usage is TRBJ1-6; D remains ambiguous. Looked up from germline, CDR1 is DFQATT and CDR2 is SNEGSKA (reference sequence). The CDR3 covers 15 residues. V lost 1 base to trimming and J lost 2 bases, with 9 bases between them. This CDR3 reads CSARGVRAYNSPLHF. CDR3 coding DNA: TGCAGTGCTAGAGGGGTTCGGGCCTATAATTCACCCCTCCACTTT.

The chain uses TRBV18 and TRBJ1-5; D not resolved. V was pared by 1 base and J by 5 bases, with 9 bases between. The CDR3 covers 14 residues. The germline gives CDR1 KGHSH, CDR2 LQKENI. Here the CDR3 DNA reads TGTGCCAGCTCACCACAGGGATTAGATCAGCCCCAGCATTTT. Translating gives CASSPQGLDQPQHF.

The gene calls are TRBV29-1 and TRBJ2-2; D might be TRBD2 (6 bases). Germline lookup yields CDR1 SQVTM and CDR2 ANQGSEA. The CDR3 is 15 amino acids. Trimming pared 5 bases from V and 2 bases from J, leaving 15 bases between. CDR3 bases: TGCAGCGTTCGGCCCCGGGGGTACAACACCGGGGAGCTGTTTTTT. Its translation: CSVRPRGYNTGELFF.

This chain links TRBV6-6 with TRBJ2-7, with 12 bases aligning to TRBD1. Germline V gene data show CDR1 as MNHNY and CDR2 as SVGAGI (reference sequence). V lost 2 bases to trimming and J lost 6 bases; unmatched junction nucleotides: 8. The CDR3 runs to 16 residues. The CDR3 nucleotides are TGTGCCAGCAGTTACGACGGGGGGACAGGGGGCAGCGAGCAGTACTTC. This encodes CASSYDGGTGGSEQYF.

There are a few counts of this clonotype. The chain joins TRBV24-1 to TRBJ2-3, with D possibly matching TRBD1 (6 bases). The CDR3 totals 14 residues. The germline gives CDR1 KGHDR, CDR2 SFDVKD. V lost 9 bases, J lost 1 base, and 13 bases lay in between. Here the CDR3 reads CATDTGRGTDTQYF. The CDR3 region has the DNA TGTGCCACCGACACAGGGAGAGGCACAGATACGCAGTATTTT.

This clonotype has only a few counts. This chain uses TRBV6-1 with TRBJ2-7, with D tentatively TRBD1 (5 bases). Germline V CDR1 and CDR2: MNHNS, SASEGT. The CDR3 spans 12 residues. V was trimmed by 8 bases and J by 0 bases, leaving 8 bases between them. CDR3 DNA: TGTGCCAGCCTTGACAGCTCCTACGAGCAGTACTTC. It specifies CASLDSSYEQYF.